Below, one T cell receptor (beta chain) is given with its context. These data come from a study of T cells after yellow fever vaccination. MiXCR, applied by TCRdb to the 5' RACE reads, yields one record per CDR3 protein. The sample lists approximately 610,000 distinct CDR3 sequences, less than 20% seen once, with approximately 15% in the top ten. V was shortened by 4 bases and J by 0 bases, with 12 bases between the two germline ends. CDR3 length equals 16 residues. Germline V gene data show CDR1 as SEHNR and CDR2 as FQNEAQ (reference sequence). The rearrangement links TRBV7-9 to TRBJ2-2, with unresolved D. Material: PBMCs, obtained 5 days after the first yellow fever vaccination. The clonotype comes from a man aged 18 to 29 who received the YFV17D yellow fever vaccine. CDR3 protein: CASSSTVSPNTGELFF. In DNA form, the CDR3 reads TGTGCCAGCAGCTCGACTGTCTCCCCGAACACCGGGGAGCTGTTTTTT.